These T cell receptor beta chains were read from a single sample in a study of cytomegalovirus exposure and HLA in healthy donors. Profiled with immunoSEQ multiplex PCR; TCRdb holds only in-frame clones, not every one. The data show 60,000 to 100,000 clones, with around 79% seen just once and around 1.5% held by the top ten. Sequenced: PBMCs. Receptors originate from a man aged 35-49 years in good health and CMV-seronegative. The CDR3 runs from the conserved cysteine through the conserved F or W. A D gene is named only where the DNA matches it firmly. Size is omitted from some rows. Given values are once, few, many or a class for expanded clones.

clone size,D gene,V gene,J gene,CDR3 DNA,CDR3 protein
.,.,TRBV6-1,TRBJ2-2,TGTGCCAGCAGTGAAGAGGGGGAGAACACCGGGGAGCTGTTTTTT,CASSEEGENTGELFF
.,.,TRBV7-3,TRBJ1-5,TGTGCCAGCAGCTTAACTGGGGGGGCAGGTCAGCCCCAGCATTTT,CASSLTGGAGQPQHF
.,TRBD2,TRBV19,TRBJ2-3,TGTGCCAGTAGTATCCGACTAGCGGGGGGCACAGATACGCAGTATTTT,CASSIRLAGGTDTQYF
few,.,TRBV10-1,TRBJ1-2,TGCGCCAGCACCAAAGGAGAGGGGACAACAGCTAACTATGGCTACACCTTC,CASTKGEGTTANYGYTF
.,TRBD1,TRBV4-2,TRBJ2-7,TGTGCCAGCAGCCAAGATACGTCAGGGGGCTCCCACGAGCAGTACTTC,CASSQDTSGGSHEQYF
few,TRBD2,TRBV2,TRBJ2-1,TGTGCCAGCAGTGTAACTCGGGAGGTGGTGGACAATGAGCAGTTCTTC,CASSVTREVVDNEQFF
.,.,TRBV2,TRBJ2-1,TGTGCCAGCAGGGGAACGGGGTACAATGAGCAGTTCTTC,CASRGTGYNEQFF
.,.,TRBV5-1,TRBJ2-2,TGCGCCAGCAGCTTAGGACTGCTGCGGGACACCGGGGAGCTGTTTTTT,CASSLGLLRDTGELFF
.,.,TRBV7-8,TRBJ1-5,TGTGCCAGCAGCTTCCAAGAGGGCAATCAGCCCCAGCATTTT,CASSFQEGNQPQHF
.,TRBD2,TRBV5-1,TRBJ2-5,TGCGCCAGCAGCGCGGGGGTGGGGGCCCAGTACTTC,CASSAGVGAQYF
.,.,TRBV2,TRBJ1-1,TGTGCCAGCATTCTGGAGGGGCAGTTGAACACTGAAGCTTTCTTT,CASILEGQLNTEAFF
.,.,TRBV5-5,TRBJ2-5,TGTGCCAGCAGCTTGACGTCGGAGGTGGAGACCCAGTACTTC,CASSLTSEVETQYF
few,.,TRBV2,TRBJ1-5,TGTGCCAGCAGGGGGACAAAAGGGAGCAATCAGCCCCAGCATTTT,CASRGTKGSNQPQHF
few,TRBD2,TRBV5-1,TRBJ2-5,TGCGCCAGCAGCTGGGGACTAGCGGGAGGGCCAGGCTGGCTTGAGACCCAGTACTTC,CASSWGLAGGPGWLETQYF
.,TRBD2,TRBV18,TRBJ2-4,TGTGCCAGCTCACCAGGGCTAGCGGGAGGGATTCAGAACATTCAGTACTTC,CASSPGLAGGIQNIQYF
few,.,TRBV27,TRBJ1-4,TGTGCCAGCAGTTCGGTTGCAACTAATGAAAAACTGTTTTTT,CASSSVATNEKLFF
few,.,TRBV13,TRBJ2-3,TGTGCCAGCAGATCCGGGACTCGACCCACAGATACGCAGTATTTT,CASRSGTRPTDTQYF
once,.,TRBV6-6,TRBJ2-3,TGTGCCAGCAGCCTGTACACAGATACGCAGTATTTT,CASSLYTDTQYF
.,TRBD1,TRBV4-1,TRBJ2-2,TGCGCCAGCAGCCGGACAGGTTCGAACACCGGGGAGCTGTTTTTT,CASSRTGSNTGELFF
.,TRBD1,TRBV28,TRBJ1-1,TGTGCCAGCAGTTTACTAAGGACAGGGGGCACTGAAGCTTTCTTT,CASSLLRTGGTEAFF
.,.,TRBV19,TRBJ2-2,TGTGCCACCGCCCCCCCGGCAGCGTACACCGGGGAGCTGTTTTTT,CATAPPAAYTGELFF
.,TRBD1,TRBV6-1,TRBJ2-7,TGTGCCAGCAGACCGGGACAGGGGAACGAGCAGTACTTC,CASRPGQGNEQYF